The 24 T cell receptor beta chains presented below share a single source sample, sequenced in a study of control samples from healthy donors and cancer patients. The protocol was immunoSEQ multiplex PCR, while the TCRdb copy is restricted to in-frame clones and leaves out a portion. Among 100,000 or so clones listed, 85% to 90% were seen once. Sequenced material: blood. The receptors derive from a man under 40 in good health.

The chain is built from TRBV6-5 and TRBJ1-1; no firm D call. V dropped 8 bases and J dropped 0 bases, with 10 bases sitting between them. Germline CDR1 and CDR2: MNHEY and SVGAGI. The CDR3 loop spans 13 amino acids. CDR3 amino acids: CASSSQMNTEAFF. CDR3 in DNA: TGTGCCAGCTCATCCCAGATGAACACTGAAGCTTTCTTT.

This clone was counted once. The CDR3 region has the DNA TGTGCCAGCAGCGTGACTAGCTCGGGTAGTCACGAGCAGTACTTC. Translation: CASSVTSSGSHEQYF. The V and J genes are TRBV9 and TRBJ2-7; 7 bases agree with TRBD2. There are 15 residues in the CDR3. V gave up 2 bases and J gave up 5 bases; unmatched junction bases: 10. Germline CDR1 is SGDLS and CDR2 is YYNGEE.

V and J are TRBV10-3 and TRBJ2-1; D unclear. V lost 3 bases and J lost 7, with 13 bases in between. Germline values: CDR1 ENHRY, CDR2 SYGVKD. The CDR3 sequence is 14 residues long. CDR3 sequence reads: CAISDGLRTNEQFF. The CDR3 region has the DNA TGTGCCATCAGTGATGGTCTTCGGACGAATGAGCAGTTCTTC.

CDR3 nucleotides: TGTGCCAGCAGCAGACAGGGCACGAACACTGAAGCTTTCTTT. Its protein is CASSRQGTNTEAFF. The V gene is TRBV28, the J gene TRBJ1-1; 7 bases match TRBD1. This CDR3 has 14 amino acids. Losses at the gene ends were 6 bases for V and 1 base for J; bases not matched to a gene: 5. Germline CDR1 reads MDHEN; CDR2 reads SYDVKM. The full variable domain, with the rest looked up from reference TRBV28 and TRBJ1-1, is DVKVTQSSRYLVKRTGEKVFLECVQDMDHENMFWYRQDPGLGLRLIYFSYDVKMKEKGDIPEGYSVSREKKERFSLILESASTNQTSMYLCASSRQGTNTEAFFGQGTRLTVV.

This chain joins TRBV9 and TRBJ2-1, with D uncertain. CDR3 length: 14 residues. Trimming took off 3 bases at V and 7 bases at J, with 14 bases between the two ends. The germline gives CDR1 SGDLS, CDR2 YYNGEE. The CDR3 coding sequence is TGTGCCAGCAGCGGAACCCCCTTCGCGAATGAGCAGTTCTTC. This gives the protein CASSGTPFANEQFF. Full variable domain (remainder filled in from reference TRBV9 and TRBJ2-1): DSGVTQTPKHLITATGQRVTLRCSPRSGDLSVYWYQQSLDQGLQFLIQYYNGEERAKGNILERFSAQQFPDLHSELNLSSLELGDSALYFCASSGTPFANEQFFGPGTRLTVL.

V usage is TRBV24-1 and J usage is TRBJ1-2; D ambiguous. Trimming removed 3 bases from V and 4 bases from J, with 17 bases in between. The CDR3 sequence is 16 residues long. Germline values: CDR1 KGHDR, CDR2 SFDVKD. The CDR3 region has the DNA TGTGCCACCAGTGATCCCCTGACGGGAAGTGGCTATGGCTACACCTTC. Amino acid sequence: CATSDPLTGSGYGYTF.

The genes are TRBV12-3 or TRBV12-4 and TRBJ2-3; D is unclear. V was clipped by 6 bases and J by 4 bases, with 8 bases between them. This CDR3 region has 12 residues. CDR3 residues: CASSFNADTQYF. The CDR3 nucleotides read TGTGCCAGCAGCTTCAACGCAGATACGCAGTATTTT.

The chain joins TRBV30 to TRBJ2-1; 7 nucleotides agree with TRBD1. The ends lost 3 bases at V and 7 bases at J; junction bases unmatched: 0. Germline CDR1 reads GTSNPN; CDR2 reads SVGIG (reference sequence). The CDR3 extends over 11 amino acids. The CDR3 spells CAWRTGNEQFF. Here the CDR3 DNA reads TGTGCCTGGAGGACAGGGAATGAGCAGTTCTTC.

CDR3 sequence reads: CASSPPSASGEQYV. In nucleotides, the CDR3 is TGTGCCAGCAGTCCCCCCTCGGCTAGTGGGGAGCAGTACGTC. The rearrangement uses TRBV11-2 and TRBJ2-7; D gene ambiguous. Germline CDR1 and CDR2: SGHAT and FQNNGV. The CDR3 length is 14 residues. V lost 6 bases and J lost 7, with 19 bases in between.

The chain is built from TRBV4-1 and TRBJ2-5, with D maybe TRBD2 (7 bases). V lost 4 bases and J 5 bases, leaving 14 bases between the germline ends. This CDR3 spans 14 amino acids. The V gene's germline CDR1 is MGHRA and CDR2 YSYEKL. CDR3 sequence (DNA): TGCGCCAGCAGCCCGTGGGGGGGCTTCGAGACCCAGTACTTC. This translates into CASSPWGGFETQYF.

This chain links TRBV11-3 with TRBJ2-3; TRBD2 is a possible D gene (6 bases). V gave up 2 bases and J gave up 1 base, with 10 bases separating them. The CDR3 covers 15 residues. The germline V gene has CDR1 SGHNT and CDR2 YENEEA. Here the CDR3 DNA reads TGTGCCAGCAGCTTACGGGGGTCTGGCACAGATACGCAGTATTTT. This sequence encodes CASSLRGSGTDTQYF.

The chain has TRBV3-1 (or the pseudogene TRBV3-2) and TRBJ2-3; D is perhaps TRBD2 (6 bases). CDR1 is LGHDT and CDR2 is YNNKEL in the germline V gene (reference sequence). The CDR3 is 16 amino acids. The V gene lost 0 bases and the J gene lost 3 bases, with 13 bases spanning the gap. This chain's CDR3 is CASSQDGGLITDTQYF. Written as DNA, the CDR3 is TGTGCCAGCAGCCAAGACGGAGGGCTTATTACAGATACGCAGTATTTT.

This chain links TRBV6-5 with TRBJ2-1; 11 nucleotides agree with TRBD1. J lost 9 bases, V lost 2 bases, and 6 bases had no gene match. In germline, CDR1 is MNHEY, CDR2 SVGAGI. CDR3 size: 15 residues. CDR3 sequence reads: CASSYTGQGGGEQFF. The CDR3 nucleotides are TGTGCCAGCAGTTACACGGGACAGGGGGGGGGTGAGCAGTTCTTC.

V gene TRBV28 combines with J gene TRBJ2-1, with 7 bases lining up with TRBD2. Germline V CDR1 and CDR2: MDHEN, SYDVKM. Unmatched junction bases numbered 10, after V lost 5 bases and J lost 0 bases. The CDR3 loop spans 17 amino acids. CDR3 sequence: CASSPRRGGSSYNEQFF. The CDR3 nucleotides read TGTGCCAGCAGTCCCCGGAGGGGCGGGAGCTCCTACAATGAGCAGTTCTTC.

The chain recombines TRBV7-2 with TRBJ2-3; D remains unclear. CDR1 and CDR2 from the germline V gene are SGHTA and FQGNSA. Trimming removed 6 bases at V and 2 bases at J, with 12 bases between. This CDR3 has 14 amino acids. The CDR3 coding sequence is TGTGCCAGCAGATTGGGAAGATCCACAGATACGCAGTATTTT. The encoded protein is CASRLGRSTDTQYF.

CDR3 sequence: CASSSSPDSRPSTDTQYF. The DNA for the CDR3 is TGCGCCAGCAGCTCATCCCCGGACTCGCGACCTAGCACAGATACGCAGTATTTT. The chain carries TRBV5-1 and TRBJ2-3, with a possible D match to TRBD2 (5 bases). The V and J ends lost 3 bases and 0 bases respectively, with 20 bases between them. Germline V gene data show CDR1 as SGHRS and CDR2 as YFSETQ. This CDR3 has 18 residues.

The CDR3 region has the DNA TGTGCCACCCGCGGGGTGGTCAACAATGAGCAGTTCTTC. Amino acids: CATRGVVNNEQFF. The chain is built from TRBV24-1 and TRBJ2-1, with D possibly matching TRBD2 (6 bases). CDR1 is KGHDR and CDR2 is SFDVKD in the germline V gene. This CDR3 has 13 residues. The V end was cut by 9 bases, the J end by 5 bases, with 13 bases between.

In nucleotides, the CDR3 is TGTGCCACCAGTGACCCGGGACAGGGGAATCAGCCCCAGCATTTT. Its translation is CATSDPGQGNQPQHF. The chain is built from TRBV24-1 and TRBJ1-5; TRBD1 aligns across 10 bases. This CDR3 is built from 15 residues. Trimming cost V 4 bases and J 4 bases; bases outside gene matches: 3. CDR1 and CDR2 from the germline V gene are KGHDR and SFDVKD.

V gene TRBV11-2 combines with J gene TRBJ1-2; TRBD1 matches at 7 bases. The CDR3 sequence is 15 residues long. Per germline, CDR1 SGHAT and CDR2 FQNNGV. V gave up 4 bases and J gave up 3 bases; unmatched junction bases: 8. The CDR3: CASSSDGTADYGYTF. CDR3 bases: TGTGCCAGCAGCTCCGATGGGACAGCCGACTATGGCTACACCTTC. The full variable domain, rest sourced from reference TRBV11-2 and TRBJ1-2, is EAGVAQSPRYKIIEKRQSVAFWCNPISGHATLYWYQQILGQGPKLLIQFQNNGVVDDSQLPKDRFSAERLKGVDSTLKIQPAKLEDSAVYLCASSSDGTADYGYTFGSGTRLTVV.

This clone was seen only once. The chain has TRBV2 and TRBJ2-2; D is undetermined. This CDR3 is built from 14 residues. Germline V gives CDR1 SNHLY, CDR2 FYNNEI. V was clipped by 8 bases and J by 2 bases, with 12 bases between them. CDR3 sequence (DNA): TGTGCCAGCCTTCTCGAAGCTAACACCGGGGAGCTGTTTTTT. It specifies CASLLEANTGELFF.

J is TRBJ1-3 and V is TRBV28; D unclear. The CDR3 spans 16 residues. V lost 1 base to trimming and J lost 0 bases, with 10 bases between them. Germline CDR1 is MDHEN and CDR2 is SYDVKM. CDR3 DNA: TGTGCCAGCAGTTTATTAGACATACCCTCTGGAAACACCATATATTTT. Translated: CASSLLDIPSGNTIYF. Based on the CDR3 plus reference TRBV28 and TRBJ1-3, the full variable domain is DVKVTQSSRYLVKRTGEKVFLECVQDMDHENMFWYRQDPGLGLRLIYFSYDVKMKEKGDIPEGYSVSREKKERFSLILESASTNQTSMYLCASSLLDIPSGNTIYFGEGSWLTVV.

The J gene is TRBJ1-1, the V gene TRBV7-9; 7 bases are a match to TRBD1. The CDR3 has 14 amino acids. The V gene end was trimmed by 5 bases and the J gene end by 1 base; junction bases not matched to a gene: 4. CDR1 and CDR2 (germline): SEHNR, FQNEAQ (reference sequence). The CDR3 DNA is TGTGCCAGCAGCCTTGGGACAGCGAACACTGAAGCTTTCTTT. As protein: CASSLGTANTEAFF.

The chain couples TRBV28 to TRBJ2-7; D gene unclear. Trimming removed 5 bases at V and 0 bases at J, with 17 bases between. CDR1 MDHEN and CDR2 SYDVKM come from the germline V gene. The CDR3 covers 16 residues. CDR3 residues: CASSLALPSSSYEQYF. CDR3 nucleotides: TGTGCCAGCAGTCTTGCCCTCCCCTCGAGCTCCTACGAGCAGTACTTC. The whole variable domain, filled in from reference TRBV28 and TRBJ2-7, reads DVKVTQSSRYLVKRTGEKVFLECVQDMDHENMFWYRQDPGLGLRLIYFSYDVKMKEKGDIPEGYSVSREKKERFSLILESASTNQTSMYLCASSLALPSSSYEQYFGPGTRLTVT.

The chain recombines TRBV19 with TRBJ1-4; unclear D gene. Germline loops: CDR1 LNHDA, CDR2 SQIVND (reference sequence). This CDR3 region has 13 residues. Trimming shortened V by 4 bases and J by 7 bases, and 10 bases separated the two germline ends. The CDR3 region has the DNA TGTGCCAGTAGTAAGGATGGGCCTGAAAAACTGTTTTTT. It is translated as CASSKDGPEKLFF.